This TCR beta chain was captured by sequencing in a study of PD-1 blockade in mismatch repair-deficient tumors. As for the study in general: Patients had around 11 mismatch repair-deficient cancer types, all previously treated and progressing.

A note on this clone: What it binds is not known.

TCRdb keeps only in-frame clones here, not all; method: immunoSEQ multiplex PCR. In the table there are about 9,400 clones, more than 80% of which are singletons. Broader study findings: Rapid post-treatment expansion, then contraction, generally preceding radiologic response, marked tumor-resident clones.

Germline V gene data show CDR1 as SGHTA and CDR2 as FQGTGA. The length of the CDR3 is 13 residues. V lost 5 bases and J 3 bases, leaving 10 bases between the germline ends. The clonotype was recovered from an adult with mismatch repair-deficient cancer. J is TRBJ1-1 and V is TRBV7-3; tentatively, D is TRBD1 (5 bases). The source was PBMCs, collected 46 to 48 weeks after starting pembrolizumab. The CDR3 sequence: CASSHDSYTEAFF. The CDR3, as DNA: TGTGCCAGCAGCCATGACAGTTACACTGAAGCTTTCTTT.